Below, 12 T cell receptor beta chains from the same sample are listed, as sequenced in a study of blood T cell repertoires in COVID-19. Data came from immunoSEQ multiplex PCR; TCRdb stores just in-frame clones and leaves some out. The repertoire holds about 120,000 clones, with approximately 77% as singletons. The sample comprised peripheral blood. The receptors here all came from a human donor in a cohort sampled during active COVID-19.

The CDR3 sequence is CAWSDRGLYGYTF. Written as DNA, the CDR3 is TGTGCCTGGAGTGACAGGGGATTGTATGGCTACACCTTC. The V gene is TRBV30, the J gene TRBJ1-2; 7 nucleotides agree with TRBD1. V lost 1 base and J lost 5; bases outside the gene matches: 4. The germline V gene has CDR1 GTSNPN and CDR2 SVGIG (reference sequence). The length of the CDR3 is 13 residues.

CDR3 in DNA: TGTGCCAGCAGCTTGGACAGGGGTTCCTACGAGCAGTACTTC. It translates to CASSLDRGSYEQYF. The chain carries TRBV5-4 and TRBJ2-7, with 7 bases identical to TRBD1. CDR1 is SGHNT and CDR2 is YYREEE in the germline V gene (reference sequence). The J segment lost 1 base and the V segment lost 0 bases, leaving 1 base of the junction unmatched. The CDR3 is 14 amino acids.

The gene calls are TRBV9 and TRBJ2-7, with TRBD2 as a possible D gene (6 bases). V was shortened by 3 bases and J by 3 bases, with 7 bases between the two germline ends. CDR3 length: 12 amino acids. CDR1 and CDR2 (germline): SGDLS, YYNGEE. In nucleotides, the CDR3 is TGTGCCAGCAGCGGGGACTTCTACGAGCAGTACTTC. This codes for CASSGDFYEQYF.

The chain uses TRBV7-2 and TRBJ2-7, with D tentatively TRBD1 (5 bases). V was pared by 5 bases and J by 4 bases, with 12 bases between. This CDR3 is built from 13 residues. From germline, CDR1 is SGHTA and CDR2 FQGNSA. CDR3 region: CASSVQAGYEQYF. The CDR3 bases are TGTGCCAGCAGCGTACAGGCCGGGTACGAGCAGTACTTC.

This clone was counted between two and nine times. The rearrangement uses TRBV19 and TRBJ2-6, with a weak D call TRBD1 (6 bases). Looked up from germline, CDR1 is LNHDA and CDR2 is SQIVND (reference sequence). Trimming removed 2 bases from V and 2 bases from J, with 7 bases in between. The CDR3 length is 15 residues. The CDR3 spells CASSITGTGANVLTF. CDR3 bases: TGTGCCAGTAGTATAACAGGGACTGGGGCCAACGTCCTGACTTTC.

V usage is TRBV30 and J usage is TRBJ2-7; tentatively, D is TRBD1 (5 bases). The CDR3 runs 12 residues. CDR1 and CDR2 (germline): GTSNPN, SVGIG (reference sequence). V gave up 0 bases and J gave up 6 bases, with 9 bases separating them. The CDR3 loop is CAWSVVGVEQYF. The CDR3 bases are TGTGCCTGGAGTGTAGTAGGGGTCGAGCAGTACTTC.

This clone is a singleton in its sample. The CDR3 nucleotides read TGTGCCAGCAGCTCTTACACAGATACGCAGTATTTT. Protein product: CASSSYTDTQYF. This rearrangement joins TRBV7-9 to TRBJ2-3, with D hard to call. Trimming removed 4 bases from V and 2 bases from J, with 4 bases in between. The CDR3 is 12 residues long. Germline CDR1 is SEHNR and CDR2 is FQNEAQ (reference sequence).

Of note for this clone: Distinct nucleotide sequences in the sample also encode this CDR3. The V call is TRBV6-1, the J call TRBJ1-1; D gene unclear. The germline V gene encodes CDR1 MNHNS and CDR2 SASEGT. The CDR3 has 13 amino acids. The germline V and J ends were trimmed by 3 bases and 1 base, with 6 bases remaining between them. CDR3 sequence: CASSERRNTEAFF. CDR3 bases: TGTGCCAGCAGTGAGAGGAGGAACACTGAAGCTTTCTTT.

The chain recombines TRBV5-5 with TRBJ1-3; no clear D. This CDR3 is built from 14 residues. The V and J ends lost 0 bases and 4 bases respectively, with 8 bases between them. In germline, CDR1 is SGHKS, CDR2 YYEKEE (reference sequence). CDR3 residues: CASSLEVGGNTIYF. The CDR3 nucleotides read TGTGCCAGCAGCTTGGAGGTGGGCGGAAACACCATATATTTT.

This chain uses TRBV7-9 with TRBJ2-7; TRBD2 matches at 9 bases. The J segment lost 7 bases and the V segment lost 3 bases, leaving 10 bases of the junction unmatched. The CDR3 loop spans 15 amino acids. Germline CDR1 and CDR2: SEHNR and FQNEAQ (reference sequence). CDR3 loop: CASSFRRGGAEEQYF. CDR3 sequence (DNA): TGTGCCAGCAGCTTTCGGCGCGGGGGGGCGGAAGAGCAGTACTTC.

V and J are TRBV5-6 and TRBJ2-7; the D gene is possibly TRBD2 (6 bases). From germline, CDR1 is SGHDT and CDR2 YYEEEE. With 0 bases removed from V and 6 bases from J, the gap between germline ends came to 16 bases. This CDR3 region has 15 residues. This chain's CDR3 is CASSLVGEARGEQYF. The CDR3, as DNA: TGTGCCAGCAGCTTGGTGGGGGAGGCCCGGGGCGAGCAGTACTTC.

V and J are TRBV4-1 and TRBJ2-1; TRBD2 is a possible D gene (5 bases). The CDR3 contains 18 residues. The germline CDR1 and CDR2 sequences are MGHRA and YSYEKL. V was pared by 1 base and J by 0 bases, with 16 bases between. The CDR3 nucleotides read TGCGCCAGCAGCCAAGGAGGGCCCGAAACTAGCTCCTACAATGAGCAGTTCTTC. Encoded protein: CASSQGGPETSSYNEQFF.